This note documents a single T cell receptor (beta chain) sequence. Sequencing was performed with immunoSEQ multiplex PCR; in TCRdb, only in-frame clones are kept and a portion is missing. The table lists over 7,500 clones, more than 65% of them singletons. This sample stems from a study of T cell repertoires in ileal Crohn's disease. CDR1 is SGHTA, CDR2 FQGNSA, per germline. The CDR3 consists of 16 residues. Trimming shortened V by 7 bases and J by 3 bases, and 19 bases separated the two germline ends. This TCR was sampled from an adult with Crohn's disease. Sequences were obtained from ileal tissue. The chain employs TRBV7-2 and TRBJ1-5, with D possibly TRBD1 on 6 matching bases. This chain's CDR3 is CASTWGGAGINQPQHF. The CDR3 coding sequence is TGTGCCAGCACCTGGGGGGGGGCCGGGATCAATCAGCCCCAGCATTTT.